This paragraph covers one T cell receptor beta chain sequence. This specimen comes from a study of blood T cell repertoires in COVID-19. The CDR3 has 13 residues. The germline V gene has CDR1 SGHAT and CDR2 FQNNGV. The ends were cut back, 2 bases at V and 7 bases at J, with 8 bases in the middle. Some clones are missing from TCRdb's copy, which holds only in-frame ones; the method was immunoSEQ multiplex PCR. In the table there are approximately 200,000 clones, roughly 80% of which are singletons. V is TRBV11-2 and J is TRBJ2-2; no reliable D call. The receptor was derived from a woman aged 55 to 70 who had recovered from COVID-19. Specimen: peripheral blood. CDR3 nucleotides: TGTGCCAGCAGCTTAATTTCTGTCGGGGAGCTGTTTTTT. It translates to CASSLISVGELFF.